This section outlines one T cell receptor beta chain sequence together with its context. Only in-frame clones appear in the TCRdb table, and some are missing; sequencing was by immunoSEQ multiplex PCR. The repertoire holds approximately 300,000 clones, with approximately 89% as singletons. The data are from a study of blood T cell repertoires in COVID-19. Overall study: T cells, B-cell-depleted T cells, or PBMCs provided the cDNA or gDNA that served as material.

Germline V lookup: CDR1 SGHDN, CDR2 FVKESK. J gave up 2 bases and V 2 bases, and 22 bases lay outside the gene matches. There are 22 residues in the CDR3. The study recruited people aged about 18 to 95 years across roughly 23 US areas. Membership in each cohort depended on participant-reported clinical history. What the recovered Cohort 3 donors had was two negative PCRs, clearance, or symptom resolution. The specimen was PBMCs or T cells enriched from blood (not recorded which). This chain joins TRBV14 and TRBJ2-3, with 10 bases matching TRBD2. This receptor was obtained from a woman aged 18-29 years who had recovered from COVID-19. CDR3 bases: TGTGCCAGCAGCCAATTATCGCGCACTCTTCGGCCTAGCGGGAGCTACACAGATACGCAGTATTTT. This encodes CASSQLSRTLRPSGSYTDTQYF.